This T cell receptor (beta chain) is from a study of spatial heterogeneity in lung cancer (dated by TCRdb to about 2019). With respect to the entire study: More beta-chain than alpha-chain transcripts were consistently detected, likely reflecting higher beta-chain transcript abundance. In the raw uncorrected reads, each unique combination of TCR and UMI appeared on average more than ten times. Both alpha and beta chains were TCR-sequenced in approximately 220 tumor regions, about 69 matched nontumor lung samples and around 54 PBMC samples obtained at surgery. In non-small cell lung cancer, the study made a quantitative comparison of TCR alpha and beta repertoires among multiple tumor regions, matched nontumor lung and blood. The study linked features of the TCR repertoire to counts of nonsynonymous mutations, which were determined by whole-exome sequencing of tumor tissue. Summary of the overall study and its limitations: Ubiquitous expanded tumor TCRs were detected in blood more often at tumor resection than at routine follow-up. Additional single-cell paired TCR alpha and beta sequencing was considered necessary to confirm, at a functional level, the hypothesis that regional TCRs recognize regional mutations.

The library was prepared using 5' RACE. The sample was run on a NextSeq 500. The TCR library protocol attached a unique molecular identifier to each TCR cDNA molecule to allow correction of PCR and sequencing errors. The original methods were these. TCR identification, UMI-based error correction and CDR3 extraction were all carried out with Decombinator tools. TCRs above a frequency of 2 per 1,000, corresponding to the top 1% of the tumor frequency distribution, were defined as expanded. Rényi diversity was computed with the R vegan package after subsampling each repertoire 100 times to 5,000 TCRs. CDR3 similarity networks were constructed using string-kernel similarity of amino acid triplets, with links drawn between CDR3s whose pairwise similarity was above 0.82. TCRdb reran the public reads through fastp at Q25 and MiXCR, keeping productive beta chains. Rows with one shared CDR3 protein collapse into an entry with the most common genes and DNA. In this record, the V and J calls reflect TCRdb's handling and not the investigators' own analysis. The sample records about 92,000 distinct CDR3 sequences, more than 10% of which are singletons. 35% to 50% of the sample goes to the ten largest clones.

About this clonotype itself: The antigen this receptor binds is unknown. A junction end diverges from the germline sequence, so it may reflect a read error.

Measured from the cysteine to the phenylalanine, the CDR3 is 13 residues long. The entry retains the CDR3 DNA only, 39 bases that are in frame from base 1. As encoded in the germline V gene (reference sequence), CDR1 is SSHAT while CDR2 is FNYEAQ. The time point label for this specimen denotes: sample taken at primary tumor resection. For TCR sequencing, whole RNA was extracted from tumor and nontumor lung tissue, or from cryopreserved PBMC samples, and no cell sorting was done. The donors were some 72 patients from the lung TRACERx cohort who had early-stage, untreated non-small cell lung cancer. Only patients for whom sufficient RNA was available from at least two tumor regions were selected for TCR sequencing.

The rearrangement joined TRBV7-7 to TRBJ2-7; 6 matching bases give a weak D call of TRBD2. This sequence was found in a male donor with early-stage non-small cell lung cancer. This specimen was PBMCs, taken at surgery. The bases are TGTGCTAGCAGCACCGGAGGGAGCCACGAGCAGTACTTC. It is translated as CASSTGGSHEQYF.